Below, 30 T cell receptor beta chains from the same sample are listed, as sequenced in a study of blood T cells in healthy people across ages. Together with a sample-barcoded 5' primer, a J-beta primer mix was included in a second PCR lasting about 6 to 12 cycles. Via MiXCR, TCRdb re-called the 5' RACE reads, giving one row per CDR3 protein. The sample contains some 780,000 distinct CDR3 sequences, 56% of which appear only once. The sequenced sample was blood. Source of these receptors: a man aged 40-50 years in good health.

The V call is TRBV3-1, the J call TRBJ2-3; 7 positions agree with TRBD2. V lost 0 bases to trimming and J lost 0 bases; unmatched junction nucleotides: 3. Germline lookup yields CDR1 LGHDT and CDR2 YNNKEL (reference sequence). The CDR3 totals 16 residues. Written as DNA, the CDR3 is TGTGCCAGCAGCCAAGAGCCTAGCGGTAGCACAGATACGCAGTATTTT. This codes for CASSQEPSGSTDTQYF.

V is TRBV11-3 and J is TRBJ2-1; 10 nucleotides align to TRBD1. The germline CDR1 and CDR2 sequences are SGHNT and YENEEA. V lost 1 base, J lost 0 bases, and 0 bases stayed unmatched. The CDR3 has 16 residues. In DNA form, the CDR3 reads TGTGCCAGCAGCTTAGGGGACAGGGGCTCCTACAATGAGCAGTTCTTC. It specifies CASSLGDRGSYNEQFF. The whole variable domain, remainder taken from reference TRBV11-3 and TRBJ2-1, is EAGVVQSPRYKIIEKKQPVAFWCNPISGHNTLYWYLQNLGQGPELLIRYENEEAVDDSQLPKDRFSAERLKGVDSTLKIQPAELGDSAVYLCASSLGDRGSYNEQFFGPGTRLTVL.

This rearrangement joins TRBV11-3 to TRBJ2-7, with TRBD1 as a possible D gene (6 bases). The V gene's germline CDR1 is SGHNT and CDR2 YENEEA. The CDR3 is 14 amino acids. The V and J ends lost 5 bases and 2 bases respectively, with 13 bases between them. CDR3 sequence (DNA): TGTGCCAGCAGCGCTAAACAGGGTCCCTACGAGCAGTACTTC. It translates to CASSAKQGPYEQYF.

The genes are TRBV5-6 and TRBJ1-4; D remains ambiguous. V lost 4 bases and J 8 bases, leaving 12 bases between the germline ends. Germline CDR1 SGHDT, CDR2 YYEEEE. The CDR3 runs to 13 residues. CDR3 loop: CASSPIIWEKLFF. Here the CDR3 DNA reads TGTGCCAGCAGCCCGATCATTTGGGAAAAACTGTTTTTT.

There are a few counts of this clonotype. The rearrangement uses TRBV7-2 and TRBJ1-6, with D perhaps TRBD1 (5 bases). V shed 5 bases and J shed 4 bases, with 18 bases lying between them. The CDR3 length is 17 residues. CDR1 SGHTA and CDR2 FQGNSA come from the germline V gene. CDR3 DNA: TGTGCCAGCAGCCGCCCTCGTGGCGCAGGGTATAATTCACCCCTCCACTTT. This sequence encodes CASSRPRGAGYNSPLHF.

Turning to this clonotype: One base away lies a much larger clone, so this may be a sequencing read error. The chain uses TRBV7-2 and TRBJ2-7; D not resolved. The CDR3 sequence is 13 residues long. The V gene's germline CDR1 is SGHTA and CDR2 FQGNSA. The ends were cut back, 4 bases at V and 1 base at J, with 8 bases in the middle. The CDR3 DNA is TGTGCCAGCAGCTCATACACATCCTACGAGCAGTACTTC. Protein product: CASSSYTSYEQYF.

This rearrangement joins TRBV5-1 to TRBJ2-1; weak D call: TRBD2 (6 bases). V gave up 0 bases and J gave up 8 bases, with 21 bases separating them. CDR1 and CDR2 from the germline V gene are SGHRS and YFSETQ. This CDR3 contains 17 residues. CDR3 coding DNA: TGCGCCAGCAGCTTGGATGGGGGAGGAGGGCTACGGGATGAGCAGTTCTTC. The encoded protein is CASSLDGGGGLRDEQFF.

This clonotype was picked up a small number of times. V usage is TRBV10-3 and J usage is TRBJ2-5; D may correspond to TRBD1 or TRBD2 (6 bases each). CDR3 length equals 15 residues. V lost 3 bases, J lost 4 bases, and 15 bases lay in between. From germline, CDR1 is ENHRY and CDR2 SYGVKD. The CDR3, as DNA: TGTGCCATCAGTGAAGGGTCCGGGGGCGGAGAGACCCAGTACTTC. Translated, it gives CAISEGSGGGETQYF.

V gene TRBV6-6 combines with J gene TRBJ2-7; 8 nucleotides align to TRBD2. This CDR3 is 14 amino acids long. The V and J ends lost 4 bases and 7 bases, in that order; junction bases with no gene match: 9. Germline loops: CDR1 MNHNY, CDR2 SVGAGI (reference sequence). CDR3 loop: CASSWTSSVNEQYF. The CDR3 DNA reads as TGTGCCAGCAGTTGGACTAGCTCGGTCAATGAGCAGTACTTC.

The genes are TRBV15 and TRBJ2-7, with TRBD2 identical over 14 bases. This CDR3 region has 17 residues. V lost 3 bases to trimming and J lost 3 bases; unmatched junction nucleotides: 7. Germline V lookup: CDR1 LNHNV, CDR2 YYDKDF (reference sequence). For the CDR3, the DNA is TGTGCCACCAGCAGGAGGGAGGGACTAGCGGGAGTCTACGAGCAGTACTTC. It codes for CATSRREGLAGVYEQYF.

The chain employs TRBV10-3 and TRBJ2-2, with D tentatively TRBD1 (5 bases). V shed 6 bases and J shed 0 bases, with 14 bases lying between them. Germline V lookup: CDR1 ENHRY, CDR2 SYGVKD. CDR3 length: 16 residues. This CDR3 is CAIRGRQTANTGELFF. In DNA form, the CDR3 reads TGTGCCATCAGGGGCAGACAGACCGCGAACACCGGGGAGCTGTTTTTT.

In its sample, this clonotype was seen once. The V gene is TRBV10-3, the J gene TRBJ2-5, with 7 nucleotides matching TRBD2. Per the germline V gene, CDR1 is ENHRY and CDR2 is SYGVKD. Losses at the gene ends were 10 bases for V and 9 bases for J; bases not matched to a gene: 17. This CDR3 has 14 amino acids. The CDR3 loop reads CATQPDQLGGAQYF. The CDR3 nucleotides read TGTGCCACCCAACCGGATCAACTGGGAGGGGCCCAGTACTTC.

This clonotype was observed a few times. V usage is TRBV6-1 and J usage is TRBJ1-6; 8 bases match TRBD1. The CDR3 runs to 15 residues. Per germline, CDR1 MNHNS and CDR2 SASEGT. V was pared by 9 bases and J by 4 bases, with 8 bases of the junction left unmatched. CDR3 amino acids: CASRTDREYNSPLHF. In nucleotides, the CDR3 is TGTGCCAGTAGAACGGACAGGGAGTATAATTCACCCCTCCACTTT.

The rearrangement uses TRBV7-3 and TRBJ2-3, with 10 nucleotides matching TRBD2. The CDR3 runs 15 residues. Unmatched junction bases numbered 6, after V lost 5 bases and J lost 4 bases. The germline V gene has CDR1 SGHTA and CDR2 FQGTGA. CDR3 sequence reads: CASSPAGGEPDTQYF. The CDR3 DNA follows: TGTGCCAGCAGCCCAGCGGGGGGGGAGCCAGATACGCAGTATTTT.

This clonotype was counted between two and nine times. The chain links TRBV10-3 to TRBJ2-3; 7 bases align to TRBD1. The CDR3 spans 14 residues. Trimming took 10 bases from V and 1 from J; bases not matched to a gene: 8. Germline V gene data show CDR1 as ENHRY and CDR2 as SYGVKD. The CDR3 here is CATATGTGTDTQYF. The DNA for the CDR3 is TGTGCCACCGCCACAGGGACAGGCACAGATACGCAGTATTTT.

This chain connects TRBV7-7 to TRBJ2-7; D possibly corresponds to TRBD1 (5 bases). TRBJ2-5 explains the end of the DNA better; the J call may be wrong. This CDR3 is built from 13 residues. Per the germline V gene, CDR1 is SSHAT and CDR2 is FNYEAQ (reference sequence). CDR3 sequence (DNA): TGTGATAGCAGCTCAGGGTTCGCGGAGACCCAGTACTTC. Residues: CDSSSGFAETQYF.

This chain links TRBV4-3 with TRBJ1-2; 8 bases fit TRBD1. Looked up from germline, CDR1 is LGHNA and CDR2 is YSLEER. The CDR3 extends over 16 amino acids. V was pared by 0 bases and J by 8 bases, with 11 bases of the junction left unmatched. CDR3 sequence: CASSQDGTGDSGGYTF. CDR3 DNA: TGCGCCAGCAGCCAAGATGGGACAGGAGATAGTGGCGGCTACACCTTC.

This clonotype came up a few times. J is TRBJ2-7 and V is TRBV6-6, with D possibly matching TRBD1 (5 bases). The CDR3 is 14 residues long. Trimming stripped 4 bases from V and 2 bases from J, with 12 bases between. Germline CDR1 and CDR2: MNHNY and SVGAGI (reference sequence). CDR3 protein: CASSWQGLTYEQYF. The CDR3 bases are TGTGCCAGCAGTTGGCAGGGCCTAACCTACGAGCAGTACTTC.

The chain employs TRBV6-1 and TRBJ1-2; D remains ambiguous. The ends were cut back, 6 bases at V and 2 bases at J, with 10 bases in the middle. Germline V CDR1 and CDR2: MNHNS, SASEGT. The CDR3 is 13 residues long. CDR3 bases: TGTGCCAGCAGCGAGGGTTGGAACTATGGCTACACCTTC. Translating gives CASSEGWNYGYTF.

The CDR3 is CASSLSESGWGEQYF. In nucleotides, the CDR3 is TGCGCCAGCAGCCTAAGCGAGTCGGGGTGGGGCGAGCAGTACTTC. J is TRBJ2-7 and V is TRBV4-3; D is possibly TRBD2 (5 bases). The germline V and J ends were trimmed by 4 bases and 6 bases, with 19 bases remaining between them. This CDR3 has 15 amino acids. Germline V gives CDR1 LGHNA, CDR2 YSLEER.

This clonotype was recorded a few times. The V call is TRBV4-1, the J call TRBJ1-2; 7 positions match TRBD1. The V gene end was trimmed by 3 bases and the J gene end by 8 bases; junction bases not matched to a gene: 21. The germline V gene encodes CDR1 MGHRA and CDR2 YSYEKL. The CDR3 has 18 residues. The CDR3 nucleotides read TGCGCCAGCAGCCATGACCTCCTCGCTGACCGACAGGGTGGGGGCTACACCTTC. It translates to CASSHDLLADRQGGGYTF.

The chain combines TRBV9 with TRBJ2-5, with a possible D match to TRBD2 (5 bases). The J call is doubtful: the DNA matches TRBJ2-7 better. Germline V gene data show CDR1 as SGDLS and CDR2 as YYNGEE. The CDR3 is 14 amino acids. The CDR3 DNA sequence: TGTGCCAGCAGCGTAGCCGGGGATGTAGCCGAGCAGTACTTC. Translating gives CASSVAGDVAEQYF.

Note on this clonotype: The germline gene is not matched at one end of the junction; a read error may be the cause. The chain combines TRBV7-7 with TRBJ2-5, with 12 bases lining up with TRBD2. Looked up from germline, CDR1 is SSHAT and CDR2 is FNYEAQ (reference sequence). CDR3 size: 15 residues. The DNA for the CDR3 is TGTGCTAGCAGTCGTACTAGGACTAGCGGGGATAAACAGTACTTC. Protein sequence: CASSRTRTSGDKQYF.

The chain employs TRBV7-3 and TRBJ2-4; 11 bases map to TRBD2. The J call is uncertain, as TRBJ2-5 better fits the DNA end. Looked up from germline, CDR1 is SGHTA and CDR2 is FQGTGA. The CDR3 has 20 residues. CDR3 loop: CASSSSAGTSGRAAQETQYF. DNA of the CDR3: TGTGCCAGCAGCTCCTCCGCCGGGACTAGCGGTCGAGCAGCCCAAGAGACCCAGTACTTC.

This clonotype showed up just a few times. The genes are TRBV12-3 or TRBV12-4 and TRBJ2-7; no reliable D call. This CDR3 is 12 amino acids long. Trimming took off 4 bases at V and 6 bases at J, with 10 bases between the two ends. The CDR3 DNA reads as TGTGCCAGCAGTTCTCCCGTTCTCGAGCAGTACTTC. Protein: CASSSPVLEQYF.

This clonotype was detected a few times. V usage is TRBV9 and J usage is TRBJ2-1; the match to TRBD2 covers 8 bases. CDR1 SGDLS and CDR2 YYNGEE come from the germline V gene. CDR3 length: 17 amino acids. V trimming: 4 bases; J trimming: 4 bases; junction bases outside the gene matches: 13. This chain's CDR3 is CASSSGGGLAAYNEQFF. The CDR3 DNA reads as TGTGCCAGCAGCTCCGGGGGGGGGCTAGCAGCATACAATGAGCAGTTCTTC.

The chain uses TRBV7-9 and TRBJ2-3; D perhaps matches TRBD1 (6 bases). Germline lookup yields CDR1 SEHNR and CDR2 FQNEAQ (reference sequence). Trimming shortened V by 3 bases and J by 0 bases, and 10 bases separated the two germline ends. There are 15 residues in the CDR3. As DNA, the CDR3 is TGTGCCAGCAGCTTCGTTACAGGGAGCACAGATACGCAGTATTTT. It specifies CASSFVTGSTDTQYF.

The chain links TRBV20-1 to TRBJ2-4; maybe TRBD2 (6 bases). The last part of the DNA fits TRBJ2-7 better; the J call may be wrong. Germline V CDR1 and CDR2: DFQATT, SNEGSKA (reference sequence). The CDR3 covers 15 residues. CDR3 nucleotide sequence: TGCAGTGCTGCCAGGTTCCTGGCTAGCGACTACGAGCAGTACTTC. Protein: CSAARFLASDYEQYF.

The chain combines TRBV4-1 with TRBJ2-1, with TRBD2 matching 8 bases. CDR1 and CDR2 from the germline V gene are MGHRA and YSYEKL. After removal of 0 bases from V and 7 bases from J, the junction contained 14 bases not matched to a gene. The CDR3 has 18 amino acids. CDR3 in amino acids: CASSQDFQLSGGRNEQFF. In nucleotides, the CDR3 is TGCGCCAGCAGCCAAGATTTCCAACTAAGCGGGGGTAGAAATGAGCAGTTCTTC.

The chain employs TRBV12-3 or TRBV12-4 and TRBJ2-7, with 8 positions matching TRBD2. V trimming: 5 bases; J trimming: 6 bases; junction bases outside the gene matches: 9. The CDR3 is 14 residues long. The CDR3 reads CASSPGGGLREQYF. The CDR3 bases are TGTGCCAGCAGTCCCGGGGGGGGGCTTCGCGAGCAGTACTTC.